Below, 3 T cell receptor beta chains from the same sample are listed, as sequenced in a study of T-cell reconstitution after alpha-beta-depleted transplantation in children. Unique molecular identifiers featured in how the TCRbeta library was prepared. TCRdb passed the PCR reads through MiXCR, listing each CDR3 protein once. The sample holds under 750,000 distinct CDR3 sequences; 20% to 25% are singletons and the top ten take roughly 13%. The sequenced sample was PBMCs, mostly from graft donor cells, obtained 360 days after TCRalphabeta/CD19-depleted stem cell transplant. These receptors were taken from a boy in the first two years of life who had a stem cell transplant for acute myeloid leukemia, so the T cells may come from the graft donor.

V is TRBV12-3 or TRBV12-4 and J is TRBJ2-7; D not resolved. V was cut by 6 bases and J by 3 bases, with 9 bases left in between. The CDR3 consists of 12 residues. The CDR3 sequence is CASSQTDYEQYF. The CDR3, as DNA: TGTGCCAGCAGCCAGACCGACTACGAGCAGTACTTC.

The sample holds many counts of this clonotype. The rearrangement links TRBV7-9 to TRBJ1-1, with D unclear. The CDR3 has 13 amino acids. From germline, CDR1 is SEHNR and CDR2 FQNEAQ (reference sequence). V lost 2 bases and J 6 bases, leaving 10 bases between the germline ends. CDR3: CASSLNSGSEAFF. The CDR3 region has the DNA TGTGCCAGCAGCTTAAATTCGGGATCTGAAGCTTTCTTT. Looking up the rest from reference TRBV7-9 and TRBJ1-1 gives the full variable domain: DTGVSQNPRHKITKRGQNVTFRCDPISEHNRLYWYRQTLGQGPEFLTYFQNEAQLEKSRLLSDRFSAERPKGSFSTLEIQRTEQGDSAMYLCASSLNSGSEAFFGQGTRLTVV.

The V and J genes are TRBV29-1 and TRBJ2-1; the D gene is possibly TRBD1 (6 bases). Between the trimmed V and J ends, which lost 6 bases and 10 bases, there was a span of 19 bases. This CDR3 is 13 amino acids long. CDR1 SQVTM and CDR2 ANQGSEA come from the germline V gene. This CDR3 is CSVEISGVGEQFF. CDR3 sequence (DNA): TGCAGCGTGGAAATCTCAGGGGTTGGGGAGCAGTTCTTC.